Each of the 20 T cell receptor beta chains below was sequenced from the same sample in a study of blood T cells in healthy people across ages. PCR was performed a second time for about 7 to 12 cycles using a sample-barcoded 5' primer and a J-beta primer mix. A single record per CDR3 protein comes from TCRdb applying MiXCR to the 5' RACE reads. The sample has over 1,200,000 distinct CDR3 sequences, roughly 64% seen once. Sequenced material: blood. The origin of the receptors is a man aged 18 to 29 in good health.

This chain connects TRBV4-2 to TRBJ2-7, with D tentatively TRBD1 or TRBD2 (6 bases each). The CDR3 is 14 amino acids. V lost 3 bases and J lost 3, with 12 bases in between. Germline CDR1 and CDR2: LGHNA and YNFKEQ. The CDR3 here is CASSHKGGVYEQYF. The CDR3 nucleotides read TGTGCCAGCAGCCATAAGGGGGGCGTCTACGAGCAGTACTTC.

This clonotype has a handful of counts. The J gene is TRBJ1-6, the V gene TRBV20-1, with D tentatively TRBD1 (5 bases). V lost 3 bases to trimming and J lost 0 bases, with 12 bases between them. CDR3 length: 16 residues. CDR1 and CDR2 (germline): DFQATT, SNEGSKA (reference sequence). The CDR3 DNA sequence: TGCAGTGCTAGGAACAGGCAGAGCTCCTATAATTCACCCCTCCACTTT. Translated, it gives CSARNRQSSYNSPLHF.

This clonotype was observed a few times. The V and J genes are TRBV20-1 and TRBJ2-3; 9 bases fit TRBD2. V was pared by 0 bases and J by 6 bases, with 10 bases of the junction left unmatched. Germline V CDR1 and CDR2: DFQATT, SNEGSKA (reference sequence). The length of the CDR3 is 16 residues. CDR3 sequence reads: CSARDQASGAPDTQYF. CDR3 DNA: TGCAGTGCTAGAGATCAGGCTAGCGGGGCCCCGGATACGCAGTATTTT.

The chain employs TRBV20-1 and TRBJ1-4; 7 bases fit TRBD1. Germline CDR1 is DFQATT and CDR2 is SNEGSKA (reference sequence). V lost 5 bases, J lost 4 bases, and 7 bases stayed unmatched. The CDR3 sequence is 14 residues long. The CDR3 loop reads CSAPRQGRNEKLFF. CDR3 DNA: TGCAGTGCTCCTAGACAGGGACGTAATGAAAAACTGTTTTTT.

The J gene is TRBJ1-2, the V gene TRBV9, with 10 bases aligning to TRBD1. The V gene's germline CDR1 is SGDLS and CDR2 YYNGEE. CDR3 length equals 15 residues. The junction had 7 bases not matched to a gene; V was cut back by 0 bases and J by 8 bases. The DNA for the CDR3 is TGTGCCAGCAGCGTAGCTTTCGGACAGGGGGACGGCTACACCTTC. Amino acid sequence: CASSVAFGQGDGYTF.

The chain links TRBV20-1 to TRBJ2-7, with D hard to call. The germline V gene encodes CDR1 DFQATT and CDR2 SNEGSKA (reference sequence). Trimming took 3 bases from V and 0 from J, leaving 9 bases between them. The CDR3 consists of 13 residues. The CDR3 bases are TGCAGTGCTAGTGAGTGGAGCTCCTACGAGCAGTACTTC. The encoded protein is CSASEWSSYEQYF.

The chain combines TRBV25-1 with TRBJ2-5; the match to TRBD1 covers 7 bases. The J call is in doubt because the DNA end fits TRBJ2-7 better. Germline V gene sequence: CDR1 MGHDK, CDR2 SYGVNS. CDR3 length: 13 amino acids. The CDR3 DNA reads as TGTGCCAGCAGTGGAGGACAGGTTTGCGAGCAGTACTTC. Translating gives CASSGGQVCEQYF.

The gene calls are TRBV12-3 or TRBV12-4 and TRBJ1-1; D gene ambiguous. The V gene lost 2 bases and the J gene lost 10 bases, with 14 bases spanning the gap. The CDR3 consists of 13 residues. The DNA of the CDR3 is TGTGCCAGCAGTTTAAATCCCCCAAACGGAGCTTTCTTT. It codes for CASSLNPPNGAFF.

In this sample, this clonotype turned up once. The genes are TRBV15 and TRBJ1-5, with D perhaps TRBD1 (6 bases). Trimming stripped 0 bases from V and 9 bases from J, with 15 bases between. Germline CDR1 reads LNHNV; CDR2 reads YYDKDF (reference sequence). The CDR3 totals 15 residues. The CDR3 DNA follows: TGTGCCACCAGCAGAGATCGAACAGGGAGACGGCCCCAGCATTTT. It codes for CATSRDRTGRRPQHF.

The chain employs TRBV7-6 and TRBJ2-3, with D possibly matching TRBD2 (6 bases). Germline V gene lookup returns CDR1 SGHVS and CDR2 FNYEAQ. Trimming removed 1 base from V and 1 base from J, with 15 bases in between. The CDR3 consists of 17 residues. The CDR3 region is CASSLGFGGLGTDTQYF. CDR3 bases: TGTGCCAGCAGCTTAGGGTTCGGGGGTCTGGGCACAGATACGCAGTATTTT.

This clonotype appeared a few times. The chain employs TRBV5-1 and TRBJ2-7, with D maybe TRBD2 (6 bases). The germline V gene has CDR1 SGHRS and CDR2 YFSETQ. V lost 3 bases, J lost 0 bases, and 10 bases lay in between. The CDR3 is 14 amino acids. CDR3 in DNA: TGCGCCAGCAGCTGGGACGGGAGCTCCTACGAGCAGTACTTC. It translates to CASSWDGSSYEQYF.

V and J are TRBV6-4 and TRBJ2-7; 7 nucleotides align to TRBD1. J lost 2 bases, V lost 10 bases, and 11 bases had no gene match. The germline gives CDR1 MRHNA, CDR2 SNTAGT. This CDR3 region has 14 residues. CDR3 sequence reads: CAITLTGIPYEQYF. CDR3 DNA: TGTGCCATCACCTTGACAGGGATTCCCTACGAGCAGTACTTC.

This clonotype was counted a few times. CDR3 nucleotides: TGTGCCAGCAGCTTAGTAGACCCTGGGGGCACAGATACGCAGTATTTT. This codes for CASSLVDPGGTDTQYF. This chain connects TRBV7-2 to TRBJ2-3; D gene ambiguous. The CDR3 spans 16 residues. The germline CDR1 and CDR2 sequences are SGHTA and FQGNSA. V gave up 1 base and J gave up 1 base, with 12 bases separating them.

This chain connects TRBV20-1 to TRBJ2-3; D is unresolved. CDR1 is DFQATT and CDR2 is SNEGSKA in the germline V gene (reference sequence). V was pared by 0 bases and J by 4 bases, with 14 bases between. The CDR3 has 15 residues. In DNA form, the CDR3 reads TGCAGTGCTAGAGATCTGGCAGGACGTGCAGATACGCAGTATTTT. Translated: CSARDLAGRADTQYF.

The rearrangement uses TRBV4-3 and TRBJ2-3; D unclear. Germline CDR1 reads LGHNA; CDR2 reads YSLEER. The CDR3 runs to 15 residues. V was cut by 0 bases and J by 2 bases, with 9 bases left in between. CDR3 sequence reads: CASSQEYAHTDTQYF. CDR3 nucleotide sequence: TGCGCCAGCAGCCAAGAATACGCACACACAGATACGCAGTATTTT.

This clonotype was counted a few times. The chain links TRBV20-1 to TRBJ1-2; no reliable D call. The germline V gene encodes CDR1 DFQATT and CDR2 SNEGSKA (reference sequence). Trimming removed 1 base at V and 4 bases at J, with 13 bases between. This CDR3 spans 14 amino acids. The CDR3, as DNA: TGCAGTGCTAGAGTTCGGCAGAGCCTCTATGGCTACACCTTC. This codes for CSARVRQSLYGYTF.

This sequence joins TRBV29-1 and TRBJ2-4, with D perhaps matching TRBD1 or TRBD2 (5 bases each). Deletions cut 5 bases from V and 13 bases from J, with 15 bases between. The germline gives CDR1 SQVTM, CDR2 ANQGSEA. This CDR3 spans 11 amino acids. As DNA, the CDR3 is TGCAGCGTTCAGGGCTCGAGGGAGCAGTACTTC. This sequence encodes CSVQGSREQYF.

The chain uses TRBV4-1 and TRBJ2-5; the match to TRBD1 covers 7 bases. TRBJ2-7 explains the end of the DNA better; the J call may be wrong. Germline V gives CDR1 MGHRA, CDR2 YSYEKL. The CDR3 length is 16 residues. The DNA for the CDR3 is TGCGCCAGCAGCCATATTCTTACAGGGGAGACCTACGAGCAGTACTTC. Amino acid sequence: CASSHILTGETYEQYF.

Only one count was recorded for this clonotype. The rearrangement uses TRBV5-1 and TRBJ1-4, with a possible D match to TRBD1 (5 bases). With 4 bases removed from V and 3 bases from J, the gap between germline ends came to 10 bases. The germline CDR1 and CDR2 sequences are SGHRS and YFSETQ. The CDR3 is 14 amino acids. The CDR3 sequence: CASSPGAANEKLFF. CDR3 sequence (DNA): TGCGCCAGCAGCCCCGGGGCGGCTAATGAAAAACTGTTTTTT.

The CDR3 spells CASSLAIHGEAFF. CDR3 coding DNA: TGTGCCAGCAGTTTAGCCATTCACGGGGAGGCTTTCTTT. The rearrangement uses TRBV12-3 or TRBV12-4 and TRBJ1-1; D gene uncertain. The V end was cut by 0 bases, the J end by 11 bases, with 13 bases between. The CDR3 loop spans 13 amino acids.